These T cell receptor beta chains were read from a single sample in a study of CD8 T cells in ankylosing spondylitis. TCRdb re-derived calls from the 5' RACE reads in MiXCR, one entry per CDR3 protein. Altogether some 240,000 distinct CDR3 sequences are present, 15% to 20% being singletons, with the ten largest covering around 32%. Material for sequencing was blood, either unsorted or a sorted T cell fraction (not recorded which). The receptor source for this set is a male donor with ankylosing spondylitis or in good health (not recorded which). CDR3s include the opening cysteine and the closing phenylalanine or tryptophan. D genes are given only for firm matches. Expanded clones get a size class; other rows say once, few or many, or leave the size out.

many,TRBV9,-,TRBJ1-1,TGTGCCAGCAGCGGCGGGTTCGGGGATAGCGTCATGAACACTGAAGCTTTCTTT,CASSGGFGDSVMNTEAFF
few,TRBV7-2,-,TRBJ1-1,TGTGCCAGCAGCTTAGCGAAGGGGGGCGGTGAAGCTTTCTTT,CASSLAKGGGEAFF
-,TRBV28,-,TRBJ1-1,TGTGCCAGCAGTATCATCAGGGTCAACACTGAAGCTTTCTTT,CASSIIRVNTEAFF
-,TRBV7-9,-,TRBJ2-5,TGTGCCAGCAGCCCCCGGACAGACCACCCTCAAGAGACCCAGTACTTC,CASSPRTDHPQETQYF
few,TRBV14,-,TRBJ2-3,TGTGCCAGCAGCCAAGATTTACGGGATACGCAGTATTTT,CASSQDLRDTQYF
-,TRBV10-2,-,TRBJ2-7,TGCGCCAGCAGTGAACCCGGCCCCTACTACGAGCAGTACTTC,CASSEPGPYYEQYF
-,TRBV9,-,TRBJ2-1,TGTGCCAGCAGCGTATTAGGGCCAGGCAATGAGCAGTTCTTC,CASSVLGPGNEQFF
-,TRBV10-3,-,TRBJ2-5,TGTGCCATCAGTGAGTCCACGGGCCAAGAGACCCAGTACTTC,CAISESTGQETQYF
many,TRBV27,TRBD2,TRBJ2-7,TGTGCCAGCAGAACTTTCGGGACTAGCGGGACCTACGAGCAGTACTTC,CASRTFGTSGTYEQYF
few,TRBV12-3/TRBV12-4,-,TRBJ2-5,TGTGCCAGCAGTTTTCCGCAAGAGACCCAGTACTTC,CASSFPQETQYF